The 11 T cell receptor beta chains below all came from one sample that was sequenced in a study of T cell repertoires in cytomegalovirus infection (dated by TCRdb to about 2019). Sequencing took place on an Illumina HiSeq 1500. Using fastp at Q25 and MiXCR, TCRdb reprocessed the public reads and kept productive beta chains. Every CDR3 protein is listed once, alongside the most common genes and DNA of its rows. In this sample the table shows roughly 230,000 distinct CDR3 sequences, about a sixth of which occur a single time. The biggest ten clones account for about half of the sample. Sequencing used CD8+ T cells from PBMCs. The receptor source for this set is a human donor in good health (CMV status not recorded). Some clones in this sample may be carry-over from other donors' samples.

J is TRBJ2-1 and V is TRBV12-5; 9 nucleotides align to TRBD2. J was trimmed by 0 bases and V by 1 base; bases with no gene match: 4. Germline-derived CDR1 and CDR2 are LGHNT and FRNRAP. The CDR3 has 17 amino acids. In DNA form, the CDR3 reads TGTGCTAGTGGTTTGGGCCTAGCGGGGAGCTCCTACAATGAGCAGTTCTTC. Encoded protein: CASGLGLAGSSYNEQFF.

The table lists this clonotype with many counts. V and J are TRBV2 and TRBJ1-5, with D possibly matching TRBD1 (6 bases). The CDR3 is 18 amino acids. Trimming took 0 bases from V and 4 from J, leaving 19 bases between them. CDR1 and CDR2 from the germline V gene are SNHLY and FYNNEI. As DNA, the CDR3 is TGTGCCAGCAGTGAAGCCCAAGCTTCCGGGACACCAAATCAGCCCCAGCATTTT. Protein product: CASSEAQASGTPNQPQHF.

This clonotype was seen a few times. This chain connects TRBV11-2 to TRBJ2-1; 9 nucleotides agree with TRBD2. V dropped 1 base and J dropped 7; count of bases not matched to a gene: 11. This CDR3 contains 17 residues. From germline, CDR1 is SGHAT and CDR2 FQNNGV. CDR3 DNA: TGTGCCAGCAGCTTAGCGTACGGGACTAGCCGTCTAAATGAGCAGTTCTTC. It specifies CASSLAYGTSRLNEQFF.

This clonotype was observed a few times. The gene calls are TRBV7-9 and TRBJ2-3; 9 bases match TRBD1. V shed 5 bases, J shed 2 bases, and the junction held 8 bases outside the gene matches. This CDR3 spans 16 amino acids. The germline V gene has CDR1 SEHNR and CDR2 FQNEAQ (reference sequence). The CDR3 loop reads CASSGPQGAVTDTQYF. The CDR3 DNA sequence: TGTGCCAGCAGCGGGCCACAGGGGGCGGTCACAGATACGCAGTATTTT. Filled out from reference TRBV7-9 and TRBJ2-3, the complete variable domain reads DTGVSQNPRHKITKRGQNVTFRCDPISEHNRLYWYRQTLGQGPEFLTYFQNEAQLEKSRLLSDRFSAERPKGSFSTLEIQRTEQGDSAMYLCASSGPQGAVTDTQYFGPGTRLTVL.

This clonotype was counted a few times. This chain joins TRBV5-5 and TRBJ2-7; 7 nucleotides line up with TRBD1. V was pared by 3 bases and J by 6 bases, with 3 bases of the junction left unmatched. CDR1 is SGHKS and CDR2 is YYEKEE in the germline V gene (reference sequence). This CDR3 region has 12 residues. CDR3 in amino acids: CASSSTGLEQYF. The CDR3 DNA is TGTGCCAGCAGCTCGACAGGGCTCGAGCAGTACTTC.

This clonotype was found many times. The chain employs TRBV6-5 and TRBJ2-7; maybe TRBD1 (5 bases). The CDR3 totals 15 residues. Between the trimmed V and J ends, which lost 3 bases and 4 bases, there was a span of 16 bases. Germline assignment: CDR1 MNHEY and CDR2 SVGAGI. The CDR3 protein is CASSYRPGRAYEQYF. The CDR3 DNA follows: TGTGCCAGCAGTTATCGGCCAGGGCGTGCGTACGAGCAGTACTTC.

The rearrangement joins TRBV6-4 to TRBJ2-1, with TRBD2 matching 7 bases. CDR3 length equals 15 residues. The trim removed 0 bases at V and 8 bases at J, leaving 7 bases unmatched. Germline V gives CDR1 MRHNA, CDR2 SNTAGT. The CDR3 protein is CASSDSGLAADEQFF. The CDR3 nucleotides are TGTGCCAGCAGTGACTCGGGGCTAGCGGCGGATGAGCAGTTCTTC.

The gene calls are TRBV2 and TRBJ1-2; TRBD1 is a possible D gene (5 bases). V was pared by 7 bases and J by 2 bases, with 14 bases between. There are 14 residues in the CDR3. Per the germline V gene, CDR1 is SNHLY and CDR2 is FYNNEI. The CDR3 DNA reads TGTGCCAGCACCGACAGTTTCTCAAACTATGGCTACACCTTC. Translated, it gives CASTDSFSNYGYTF.

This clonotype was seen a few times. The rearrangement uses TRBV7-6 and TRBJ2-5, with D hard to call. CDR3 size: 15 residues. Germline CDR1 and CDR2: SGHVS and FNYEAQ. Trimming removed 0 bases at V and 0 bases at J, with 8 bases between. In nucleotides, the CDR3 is TGTGCCAGCAGCTTAGCGGTTAGGAACCAAGAGACCCAGTACTTC. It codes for CASSLAVRNQETQYF.

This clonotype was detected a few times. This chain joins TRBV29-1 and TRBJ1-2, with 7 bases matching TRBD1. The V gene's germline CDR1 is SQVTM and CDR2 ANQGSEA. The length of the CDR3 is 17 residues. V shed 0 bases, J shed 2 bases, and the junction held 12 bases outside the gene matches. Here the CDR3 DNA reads TGCAGCGTTGAAGAAGACCCCCACAGGGGCGGCAACTATGGCTACACCTTC. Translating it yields CSVEEDPHRGGNYGYTF.

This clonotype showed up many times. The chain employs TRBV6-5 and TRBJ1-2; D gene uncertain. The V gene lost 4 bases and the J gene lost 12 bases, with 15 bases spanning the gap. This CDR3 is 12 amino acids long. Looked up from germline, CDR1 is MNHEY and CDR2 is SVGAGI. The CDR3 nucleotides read TGTGCCAGCAGTTTTTCGGGGTCCGAGCACACCTTC. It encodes CASSFSGSEHTF.